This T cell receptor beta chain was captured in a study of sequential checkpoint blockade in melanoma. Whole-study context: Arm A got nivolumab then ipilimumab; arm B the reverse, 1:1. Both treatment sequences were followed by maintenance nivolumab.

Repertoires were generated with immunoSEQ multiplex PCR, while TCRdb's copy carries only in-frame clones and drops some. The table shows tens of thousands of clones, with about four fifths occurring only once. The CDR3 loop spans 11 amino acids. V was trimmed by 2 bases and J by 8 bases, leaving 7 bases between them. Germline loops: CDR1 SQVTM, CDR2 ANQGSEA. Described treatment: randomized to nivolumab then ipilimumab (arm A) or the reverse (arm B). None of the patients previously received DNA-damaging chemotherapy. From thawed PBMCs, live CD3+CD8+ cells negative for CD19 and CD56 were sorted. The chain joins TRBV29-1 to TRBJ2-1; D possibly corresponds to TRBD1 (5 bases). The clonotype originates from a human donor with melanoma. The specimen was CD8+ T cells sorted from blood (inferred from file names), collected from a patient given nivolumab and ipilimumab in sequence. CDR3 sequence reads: CSVEIGDEQFF. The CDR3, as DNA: TGCAGCGTTGAAATAGGGGATGAGCAGTTCTTC.